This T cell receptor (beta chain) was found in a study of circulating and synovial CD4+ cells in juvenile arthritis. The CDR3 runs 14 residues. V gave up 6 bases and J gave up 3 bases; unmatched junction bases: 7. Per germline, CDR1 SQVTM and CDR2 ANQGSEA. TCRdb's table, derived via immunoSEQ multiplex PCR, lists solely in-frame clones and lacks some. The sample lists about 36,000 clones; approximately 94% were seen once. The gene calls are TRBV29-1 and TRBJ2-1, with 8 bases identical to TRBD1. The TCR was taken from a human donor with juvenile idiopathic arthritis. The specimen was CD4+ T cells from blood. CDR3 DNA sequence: TGCAGCGTGTCAGCAGGGGGCCTCTACAATGAGCAGTTCTTC. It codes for CSVSAGGLYNEQFF.